The clone carrying this T cell receptor beta chain was observed a single time. The CDR3 spans 11 residues. Germline CDR1 is GTSNPN and CDR2 is SVGIG (reference sequence). The V gene lost 8 bases and the J gene lost 7 bases, with 14 bases spanning the gap. This entry comes from a study of cytomegalovirus exposure and HLA in healthy donors. With 60 Vbeta and 13 Jbeta primers, the PCR was carried out. Libraries were prepared by immunoSEQ multiplex PCR; TCRdb keeps only in-frame clonotypes and omits some of them. The table records roughly 200,000 clones, roughly 80% of them present only once. The origin of this receptor is a female donor in good health and CMV-seronegative. This chain joins TRBV30 and TRBJ1-2, with a tentative D call TRBD1 (6 bases). Sequences were obtained from PBMCs. CDR3: CALGGGSGYTF. The CDR3 DNA follows: TGTGCCCTAGGGGGGGGAAGTGGCTACACCTTC.